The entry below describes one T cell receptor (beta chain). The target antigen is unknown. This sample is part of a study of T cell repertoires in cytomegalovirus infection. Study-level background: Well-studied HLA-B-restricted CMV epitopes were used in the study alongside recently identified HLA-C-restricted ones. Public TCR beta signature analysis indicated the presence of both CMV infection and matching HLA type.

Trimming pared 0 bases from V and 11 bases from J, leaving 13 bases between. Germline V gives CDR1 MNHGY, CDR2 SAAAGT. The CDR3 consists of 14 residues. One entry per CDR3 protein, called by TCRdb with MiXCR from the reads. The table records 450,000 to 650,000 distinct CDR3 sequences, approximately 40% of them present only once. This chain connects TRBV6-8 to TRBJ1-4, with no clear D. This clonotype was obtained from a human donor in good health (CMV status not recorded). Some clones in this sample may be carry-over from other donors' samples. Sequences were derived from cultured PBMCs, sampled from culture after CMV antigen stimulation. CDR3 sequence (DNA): TGTGCCAGCAGTTACTCGAGGAGTGCTCAGAAACTGTTTTTT. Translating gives CASSYSRSAQKLFF.